Presented here are 24 T cell receptor beta chains from one specimen sequenced in a study of blood T cell repertoires in COVID-19. Clones were read by immunoSEQ multiplex PCR, and TCRdb kept only the in-frame ones, dropping some. The table lists 150,000 to 200,000 clones, roughly four fifths of them singletons. The sequenced sample consisted of peripheral blood. The source is a woman between 70 and 85 years old with COVID-19, enrolled during active disease.

This clone showed up just once. V usage is TRBV5-1 and J usage is TRBJ2-1, with 11 bases that match TRBD2. Germline-derived CDR1 and CDR2 are SGHRS and YFSETQ. The trim removed 4 bases at V and 6 bases at J, leaving 6 bases unmatched. The CDR3 is 15 residues long. CDR3 loop: CASSPGTSGLNEQFF. The CDR3 nucleotides are TGCGCCAGCAGCCCCGGGACTAGCGGTCTCAATGAGCAGTTCTTC. Based on the CDR3 plus reference TRBV5-1 and TRBJ2-1, the full variable domain is KAGVTQTPRYLIKTRGQQVTLSCSPISGHRSVSWYQQTPGQGLQFLFEYFSETQRNKGNFPGRFSGRQFSNSRSEMNVSTLELGDSALYLCASSPGTSGLNEQFFGPGTRLTVL.

The V and J genes are TRBV3-1 (or the pseudogene TRBV3-2) and TRBJ1-5; a possible D gene is TRBD1 (6 bases). Germline CDR1 is LGHDT and CDR2 is YNNKEL (reference sequence). The CDR3 consists of 15 residues. Trimming cost V 3 bases and J 5 bases, with 14 bases left between them. CDR3 sequence (DNA): TGTGCCAGCAGCCAGGGGTCAGGGGACCATCAGCCCCAGCATTTT. Translation gives CASSQGSGDHQPQHF.

The chain recombines TRBV18 with TRBJ2-3, with no clear D. The CDR3 is made up of 14 amino acids. Trimming shortened V by 0 bases and J by 4 bases, and 8 bases separated the two germline ends. From germline, CDR1 is KGHSH and CDR2 LQKENI. CDR3 bases: TGTGCCAGCTCACCACCTCCCTCTTCAGATACGCAGTATTTT. Amino acids: CASSPPPSSDTQYF.

The chain has TRBV24-1 and TRBJ1-2, with 10 bases lining up with TRBD1. The CDR3 is made up of 16 amino acids. V lost 5 bases and J lost 2; bases outside the gene matches: 7. CDR1 and CDR2 from the germline V gene are KGHDR and SFDVKD. CDR3 coding DNA: TGTGCCACCAGTGGAGGGACAGGGGTAGGGAACTATGGCTACACCTTC. Translating it yields CATSGGTGVGNYGYTF.

The count of this clone is one. J is TRBJ1-1 and V is TRBV9; 7 bases map to TRBD1. Germline V CDR1 and CDR2: SGDLS, YYNGEE. CDR3 length equals 13 residues. J gave up 6 bases and V 3 bases, and 5 bases lay outside the gene matches. The CDR3 region is CASSATGSAEAFF. The CDR3 DNA is TGTGCCAGCAGCGCGACAGGGTCGGCTGAAGCTTTCTTT.

The chain joins TRBV3-1 (or the pseudogene TRBV3-2) to TRBJ2-5; 9 nucleotides agree with TRBD2. The CDR3 is made up of 15 amino acids. Germline V CDR1 and CDR2: LGHDT, YNNKEL (reference sequence). J gave up 5 bases and V 5 bases, and 9 bases lay outside the gene matches. CDR3 residues: CASSSRTSVGETQYF. DNA for the CDR3: TGTGCCAGCAGCTCCCGGACTAGCGTAGGGGAGACCCAGTACTTC.

This chain uses TRBV7-9 with TRBJ2-1; TRBD2 agrees at 9 bases. Germline loops: CDR1 SEHNR, CDR2 FQNEAQ (reference sequence). Trimming at V came to 2 bases and at J to 4 bases, leaving 3 bases not matched to a gene. This CDR3 has 15 residues. CDR3 coding DNA: TGTGCCAGCAGCTTACGACTAGCGGATTACAATGAGCAGTTCTTC. This sequence encodes CASSLRLADYNEQFF.

In its sample, this clone was seen a few times. Within the sample, other DNA sequences also encode this same CDR3. The J gene is TRBJ1-2, the V gene TRBV7-2; TRBD1 matches at 7 bases. From germline, CDR1 is SGHTA and CDR2 FQGNSA. The ends lost 1 base at V and 4 bases at J; junction bases unmatched: 3. The CDR3 is 14 amino acids. The CDR3 here is CASSLGQGGYGYTF. The CDR3, as DNA: TGTGCCAGCAGCTTAGGACAGGGTGGCTATGGCTACACCTTC.

The rearrangement joins TRBV27 to TRBJ2-1, with D possibly matching TRBD2 (6 bases). V lost 6 bases to trimming and J lost 7 bases, with 25 bases between them. Germline-derived CDR1 and CDR2 are MNHEY and SMNVEV (reference sequence). The CDR3 sequence is 17 residues long. CDR3 in amino acids: CASSRFIGPTRANEQFF. The DNA of the CDR3 is TGTGCCAGCAGCCGTTTTATCGGGCCGACTAGGGCAAATGAGCAGTTCTTC.

This sequence joins TRBV5-6 and TRBJ2-3, with 7 bases identical to TRBD2. CDR1 is SGHDT, CDR2 YYEEEE, per germline. The length of the CDR3 is 19 residues. Germline trimming cut 2 bases from V and 1 base from J; bases unmatched to any gene: 16. Here the CDR3 DNA reads TGTGCCAGCAGCTTTGAATCTCTTTTCGGCGGGAGCGGCACAGATACGCAGTATTTT. The encoded protein is CASSFESLFGGSGTDTQYF. The full variable domain, its missing parts supplied by reference TRBV5-6 and TRBJ2-3, is DAGVTQSPTHLIKTRGQQVTLRCSPKSGHDTVSWYQQALGQGPQFIFQYYEEEERQRGNFPDRFSGHQFPNYSSELNVNALLLGDSALYLCASSFESLFGGSGTDTQYFGPGTRLTVL.

This clone has a handful of counts. This chain connects TRBV7-3 to TRBJ2-5; D might be TRBD1 (5 bases). Trimming stripped 1 base from V and 4 bases from J, with 10 bases between. In germline, CDR1 is SGHTA, CDR2 FQGTGA. There are 14 residues in the CDR3. CDR3 coding DNA: TGTGCCAGCAGCTTAAGCGGCCAGGGAGAGACCCAGTACTTC. Its protein is CASSLSGQGETQYF.

With regard to this clone: Other DNA sequences from this sample encode an identical CDR3 as well. The chain carries TRBV5-1 and TRBJ1-1; 9 nucleotides match TRBD1. The CDR3 length is 14 residues. Germline CDR1 reads SGHRS; CDR2 reads YFSETQ. V lost 5 bases and J lost 5; bases outside the gene matches: 7. CDR3 bases: TGCGCCAGCAGTTTACAGGGGGCGCATACTGAAGCTTTCTTT. This gives the protein CASSLQGAHTEAFF.

The genes are TRBV5-5 and TRBJ1-2; 11 nucleotides agree with TRBD1. CDR1 and CDR2 (germline): SGHKS, YYEKEE (reference sequence). CDR3 length: 17 amino acids. Trimming at V came to 0 bases and at J to 4 bases, leaving 8 bases not matched to a gene. DNA of the CDR3: TGTGCCAGCAGCTTGGCCAATCGGGACAGGGGGGTCTATGGCTACACCTTC. This codes for CASSLANRDRGVYGYTF.

The rearrangement joins TRBV5-4 to TRBJ2-7; possible D gene TRBD2, 5 bases. The germline CDR1 and CDR2 sequences are SGHNT and YYREEE (reference sequence). The V end was cut by 0 bases, the J end by 3 bases, with 10 bases between. The CDR3 spans 14 residues. In DNA form, the CDR3 reads TGTGCCAGCAGCTTGGACTCGGGGAACTACGAGCAGTACTTC. Translating it yields CASSLDSGNYEQYF.

The rearrangement joins TRBV5-1 to TRBJ2-7, with TRBD1 matching over 9 bases. The CDR3 has 17 amino acids. Germline values: CDR1 SGHRS, CDR2 YFSETQ. Germline trimming cut 4 bases from V and 4 bases from J; bases unmatched to any gene: 15. The CDR3 here is CASSPIQIGTGRYEQYF. In DNA form, the CDR3 reads TGCGCCAGCAGCCCCATTCAAATAGGGACAGGGAGATACGAGCAGTACTTC.

The chain has TRBV3-1 (or the pseudogene TRBV3-2) and TRBJ2-7; a possible D gene is TRBD2 (6 bases). Germline lookup yields CDR1 LGHDT and CDR2 YNNKEL (reference sequence). Trimming left V 8 bases short and J 5 bases short, with 19 bases between. The CDR3 spans 14 residues. CDR3 in DNA: TGTGCCAGCCCTCTTGGAGGGACGTGGCACGAGCAGTACTTC. The encoded protein is CASPLGGTWHEQYF.

This clone was counted once. V gene TRBV7-2 combines with J gene TRBJ2-7, with D perhaps TRBD1 (6 bases). V lost 4 bases, J lost 1 base, and 14 bases lay in between. This CDR3 region has 15 residues. Germline-derived CDR1 and CDR2 are SGHTA and FQGNSA. As DNA, the CDR3 is TGTGCCAGCAGCTCCCGGGACACCAATTCCTACGAGCAGTACTTC. Amino acids: CASSSRDTNSYEQYF.

Regarding this clone: An end of the junction differs from the germline gene, which may be a read error. Other DNA sequences within the sample encode an identical CDR3. The rearrangement links TRBV15 to TRBJ1-2; TRBD1 is a possible D gene (6 bases). CDR3 length: 14 residues. Germline V gene lookup returns CDR1 LNHNV and CDR2 YYDKDF (reference sequence). CDR3 residues: CATSSRTENYGYTF. The CDR3 nucleotides are TGTGCCACCAGCAGCCGGACAGAGAACTATGGCTACACCTTT.

The chain carries TRBV7-6 and TRBJ2-2; possible D gene TRBD2, 6 bases. CDR3 length: 15 residues. The germline V gene encodes CDR1 SGHVS and CDR2 FNYEAQ. The V end was cut by 7 bases, the J end by 4 bases, with 16 bases between. This CDR3 reads CASNVDPAGTGELFF. Here the CDR3 DNA reads TGTGCCAGCAACGTCGACCCAGCGGGCACCGGGGAGCTGTTTTTT.

V gene TRBV11-2 combines with J gene TRBJ2-7; 8 nucleotides agree with TRBD1. V lost 1 base, J lost 4 bases, and 3 bases stayed unmatched. Looked up from germline, CDR1 is SGHAT and CDR2 is FQNNGV. This CDR3 is 14 amino acids long. CDR3 in DNA: TGTGCCAGCAGCTTAGTCCAGGGGGCGTACGAGCAGTACTTC. This codes for CASSLVQGAYEQYF.

The chain is built from TRBV11-2 and TRBJ1-2; D may be TRBD1 (6 bases). The germline V and J ends were trimmed by 4 bases and 4 bases, with 13 bases remaining between them. The CDR3 contains 14 residues. Germline loops: CDR1 SGHAT, CDR2 FQNNGV. CDR3 coding DNA: TGTGCCAGCAGCTCGGGCGGACAGTCCTATGGCTACACCTTC. Its protein is CASSSGGQSYGYTF.

V is TRBV7-9 and J is TRBJ2-1; 10 nucleotides line up with TRBD2. J was trimmed by 7 bases and V by 1 base; bases with no gene match: 7. The length of the CDR3 is 16 residues. Germline CDR1 reads SEHNR; CDR2 reads FQNEAQ (reference sequence). The DNA for the CDR3 is TGTGCCAGCAGCTTAGTAAGCGGGAGGGCCAGGAATGAGCAGTTCTTC. Its protein is CASSLVSGRARNEQFF.

The V call is TRBV5-1, the J call TRBJ1-1; possibly TRBD1 for D (6 bases). The germline gives CDR1 SGHRS, CDR2 YFSETQ. The CDR3 totals 15 residues. Trimming removed 3 bases at V and 6 bases at J, with 18 bases between. The CDR3 nucleotides are TGCGCCAGCAGCTCCGGTATAGGGGGAATCCCTGAAGCTTTCTTT. It is translated as CASSSGIGGIPEAFF.

The genes are TRBV6-5 and TRBJ2-7, with 10 nucleotides matching TRBD2. V lost 7 bases, J lost 5 bases, and 11 bases stayed unmatched. The CDR3 is 15 amino acids. From germline, CDR1 is MNHEY and CDR2 SVGAGI. CDR3 sequence (DNA): TGTGCCAGCACGGGGAGCGGGAGGGCCGCAGACGAGCAGTACTTC. Translated, it gives CASTGSGRAADEQYF.